This T cell receptor (beta chain) originates from a study of T cell repertoires in cytomegalovirus infection. Overall study context: CMV infection plus the matching HLA type was flagged by public TCR beta signatures. Study observations and caveats: Dominating the ex vivo response were HLA-C-restricted CMV-specific TCR beta clonotypes.

CDR1 MNHNS and CDR2 SASEGT come from the germline V gene. V was pared by 3 bases and J by 2 bases, with 12 bases between. The CDR3 loop spans 15 amino acids. TCRdb re-analysed the reads in MiXCR, keeping a single row per CDR3 protein. The table has roughly 280,000 distinct CDR3 sequences, roughly 9.1% seen once. This clonotype was picked up many times. Its matching antigen is unknown. This receptor was obtained from a human donor in good health (CMV status not recorded). Some clones in this sample may be carry-over from other donors' samples. This chain joins TRBV6-1 and TRBJ2-3; the D gene is possibly TRBD1 (6 bases). The sequenced sample was PBMCs. The CDR3 protein is CASSDDRRYTDTQYF. The CDR3 bases are TGTGCCAGCAGTGATGACAGGAGGTACACAGATACGCAGTATTTT.